This T cell receptor beta chain was sequenced in a study of response to subunit inactivated influenza vaccine. The study, taken as a whole, reports: Only a handful of new T cells, the authors suggested, are recruited with each seasonal influenza vaccination.

TCRdb redid the calling of the RT-PCR reads with MiXCR, one entry per CDR3 protein. The data hold roughly 170,000 distinct CDR3 sequences, with about 10% observed a single time. This clonotype was seen a handful of times. Its antigen is still unknown. Trimming shortened V by 2 bases and J by 4 bases, and 19 bases separated the two germline ends. The CDR3 sequence is 18 residues long. Germline lookup yields CDR1 SGHRS and CDR2 YFSETQ. The sequenced sample was non-naive T cells sorted from PBMCs, obtained on the day of vaccination. This sequence originates from a man aged 45-65 years who received an inactivated influenza vaccine. The gene calls are TRBV5-1 and TRBJ2-6, with a tentative D call TRBD2 (5 bases). CDR3 loop: CASSLGQDSLSGANVLTF. The CDR3 DNA follows: TGCGCCAGCAGCTTAGGGCAGGACTCCTTGTCCGGGGCCAACGTCCTGACTTTC.